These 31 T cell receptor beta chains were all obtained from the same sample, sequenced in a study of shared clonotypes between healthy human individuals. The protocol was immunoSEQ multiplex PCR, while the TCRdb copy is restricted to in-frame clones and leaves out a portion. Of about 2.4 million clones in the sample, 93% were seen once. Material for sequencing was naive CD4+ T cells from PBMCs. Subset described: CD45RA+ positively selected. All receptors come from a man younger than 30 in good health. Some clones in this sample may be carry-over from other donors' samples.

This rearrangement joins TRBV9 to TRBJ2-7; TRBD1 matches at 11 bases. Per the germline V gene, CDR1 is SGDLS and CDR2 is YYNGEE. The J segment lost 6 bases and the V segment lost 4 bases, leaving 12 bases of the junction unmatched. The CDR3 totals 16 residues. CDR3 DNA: TGTGCCAGCAGCTTCCGGGACAGGGGGGTGCAGGGCGAGCAGTACTTC. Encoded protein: CASSFRDRGVQGEQYF.

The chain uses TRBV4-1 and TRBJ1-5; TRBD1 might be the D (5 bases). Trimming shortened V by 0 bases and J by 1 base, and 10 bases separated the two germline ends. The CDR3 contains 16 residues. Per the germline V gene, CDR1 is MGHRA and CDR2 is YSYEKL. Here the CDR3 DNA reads TGCGCCAGCAGCCAAGATATGGGGGGGAGCAATCAGCCCCAGCATTTT. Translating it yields CASSQDMGGSNQPQHF.

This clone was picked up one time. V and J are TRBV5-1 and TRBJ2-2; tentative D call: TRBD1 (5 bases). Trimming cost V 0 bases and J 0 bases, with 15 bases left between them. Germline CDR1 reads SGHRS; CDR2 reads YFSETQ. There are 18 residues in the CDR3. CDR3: CASSLAPSTAANTGELFF. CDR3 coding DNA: TGCGCCAGCAGCTTGGCCCCTTCGACAGCCGCGAACACCGGGGAGCTGTTTTTT.

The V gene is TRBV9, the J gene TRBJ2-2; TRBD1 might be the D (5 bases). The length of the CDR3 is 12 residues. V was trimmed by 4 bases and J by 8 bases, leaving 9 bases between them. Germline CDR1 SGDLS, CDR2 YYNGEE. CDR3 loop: CASSRPGGELFF. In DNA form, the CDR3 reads TGTGCCAGCAGCCGACCAGGGGGGGAGCTGTTTTTT.

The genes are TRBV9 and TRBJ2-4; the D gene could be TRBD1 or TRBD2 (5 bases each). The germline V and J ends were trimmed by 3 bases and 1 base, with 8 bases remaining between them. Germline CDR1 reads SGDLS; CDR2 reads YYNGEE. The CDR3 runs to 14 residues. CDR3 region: CASSARDAKNIQYF. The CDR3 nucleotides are TGTGCCAGCAGCGCTAGGGACGCCAAAAACATTCAGTACTTC.

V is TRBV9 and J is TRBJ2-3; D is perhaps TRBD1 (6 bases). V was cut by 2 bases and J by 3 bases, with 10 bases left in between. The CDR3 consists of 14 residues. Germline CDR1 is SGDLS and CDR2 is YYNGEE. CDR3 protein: CASSVTDRTDTQYF. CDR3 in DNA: TGTGCCAGCAGCGTTACGGACAGAACAGATACGCAGTATTTT.

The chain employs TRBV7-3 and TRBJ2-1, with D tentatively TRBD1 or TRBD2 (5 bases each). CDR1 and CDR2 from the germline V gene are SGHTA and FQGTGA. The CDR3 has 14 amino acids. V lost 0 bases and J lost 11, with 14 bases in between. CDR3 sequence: CASSLTSGAVKQFF. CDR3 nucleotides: TGTGCCAGCAGCTTAACTTCCGGGGCGGTGAAGCAGTTCTTC.

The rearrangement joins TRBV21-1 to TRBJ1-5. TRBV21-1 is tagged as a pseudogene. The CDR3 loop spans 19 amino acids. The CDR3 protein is CASSSSGTTGLLGNQPQHF. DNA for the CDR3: TGTGCCAGCAGCAGCTCCGGGACCACGGGCCTACTCGGCAATCAGCCCCAGCATTTT.

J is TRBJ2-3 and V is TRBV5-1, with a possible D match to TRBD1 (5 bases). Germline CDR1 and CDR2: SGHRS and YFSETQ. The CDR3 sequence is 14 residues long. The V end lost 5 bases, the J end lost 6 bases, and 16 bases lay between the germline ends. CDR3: CASRIQGSGDTQYF. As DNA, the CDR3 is TGCGCCAGCAGGATCCAGGGATCAGGGGATACGCAGTATTTT.

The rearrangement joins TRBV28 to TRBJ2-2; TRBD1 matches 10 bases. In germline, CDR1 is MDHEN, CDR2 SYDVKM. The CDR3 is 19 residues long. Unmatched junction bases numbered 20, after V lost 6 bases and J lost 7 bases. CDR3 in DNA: TGTGCCAGCAGAGTTTATGGCAAACCCGGGACAGGGGCTATCGGGGAGCTGTTTTTT. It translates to CASRVYGKPGTGAIGELFF.

The CDR3 reads CASSSPGQGVTGELFF. The CDR3 nucleotides are TGTGCCAGCAGTTCTCCGGGACAGGGGGTCACCGGGGAGCTGTTTTTT. This chain links TRBV28 with TRBJ2-2, with TRBD1 identical over 11 bases. The CDR3 is 16 amino acids. Germline V gene lookup returns CDR1 MDHEN and CDR2 SYDVKM. Trimming cost V 4 bases and J 4 bases; bases outside gene matches: 5.

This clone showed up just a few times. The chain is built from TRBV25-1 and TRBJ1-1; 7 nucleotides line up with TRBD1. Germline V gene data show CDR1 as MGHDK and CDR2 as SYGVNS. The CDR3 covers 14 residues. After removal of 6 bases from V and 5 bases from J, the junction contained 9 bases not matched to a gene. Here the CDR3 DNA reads TGTGCCAGCAGAACAGGGGCCCTTGGGACTGAAGCTTTCTTT. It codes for CASRTGALGTEAFF. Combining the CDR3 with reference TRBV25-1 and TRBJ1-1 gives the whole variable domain EADIYQTPRYLVIGTGKKITLECSQTMGHDKMYWYQQDPGMELHLIHYSYGVNSTEKGDLSSESTVSRIRTEHFPLTLESARPSHTSQYLCASRTGALGTEAFFGQGTRLTVV.

The CDR3 DNA reads as TGTGCCAGCAGTGAAGGTTACGCGGTTACCTACGAGCAGTACTTC. Encoded protein: CASSEGYAVTYEQYF. This chain joins TRBV6-1 and TRBJ2-7; D call uncertain. Germline V lookup: CDR1 MNHNS, CDR2 SASEGT. Trimming left V 1 base short and J 2 bases short, with 12 bases between. This CDR3 region has 15 residues.

The CDR3 is CASSAGLADTGELFF. DNA for the CDR3: TGTGCCAGCAGCGCGGGACTAGCGGACACCGGGGAGCTGTTTTTT. The rearrangement uses TRBV7-9 and TRBJ2-2, with 11 positions matching TRBD2. The junction had 2 bases not matched to a gene; V was cut back by 5 bases and J by 3 bases. The CDR3 has 15 amino acids. Germline V lookup: CDR1 SEHNR, CDR2 FQNEAQ (reference sequence). The complete variable domain, with remaining parts taken from reference TRBV7-9 and TRBJ2-2, reads DTGVSQNPRHKITKRGQNVTFRCDPISEHNRLYWYRQTLGQGPEFLTYFQNEAQLEKSRLLSDRFSAERPKGSFSTLEIQRTEQGDSAMYLCASSAGLADTGELFFGEGSRLTVL.

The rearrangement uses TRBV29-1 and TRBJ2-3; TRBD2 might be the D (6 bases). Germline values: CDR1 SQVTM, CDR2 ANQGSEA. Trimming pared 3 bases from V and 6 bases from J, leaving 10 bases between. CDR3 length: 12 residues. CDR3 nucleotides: TGCAGCGTTGACGGGGGATCGGATACGCAGTATTTT. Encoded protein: CSVDGGSDTQYF.

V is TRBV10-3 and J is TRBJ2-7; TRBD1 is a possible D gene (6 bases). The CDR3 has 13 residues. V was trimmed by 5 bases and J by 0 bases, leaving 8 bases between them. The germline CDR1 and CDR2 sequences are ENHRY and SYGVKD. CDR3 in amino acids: CAISQGSSYEQYF. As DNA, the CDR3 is TGTGCCATCAGTCAGGGGAGCTCCTACGAGCAGTACTTC.

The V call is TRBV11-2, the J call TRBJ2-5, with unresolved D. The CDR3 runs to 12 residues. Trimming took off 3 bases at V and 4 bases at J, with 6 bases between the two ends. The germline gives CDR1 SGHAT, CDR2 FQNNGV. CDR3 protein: CASSFPGETQYF. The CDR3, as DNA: TGTGCCAGCAGCTTCCCGGGAGAGACCCAGTACTTC.

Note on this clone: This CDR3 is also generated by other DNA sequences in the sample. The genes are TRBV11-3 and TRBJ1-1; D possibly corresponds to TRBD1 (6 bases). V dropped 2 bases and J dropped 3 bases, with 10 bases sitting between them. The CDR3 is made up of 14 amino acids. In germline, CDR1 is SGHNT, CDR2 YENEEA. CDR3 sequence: CASSLRSGDTEAFF. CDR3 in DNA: TGTGCCAGCAGCTTAAGGTCAGGGGACACTGAAGCTTTCTTT.

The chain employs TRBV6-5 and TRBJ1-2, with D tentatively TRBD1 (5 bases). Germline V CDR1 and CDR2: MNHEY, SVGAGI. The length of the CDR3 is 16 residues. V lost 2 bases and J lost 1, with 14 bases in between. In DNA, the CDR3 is TGTGCCAGCAGTTACAATAAAGGGGCCGATAACTATGGCTACACCTTC. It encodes CASSYNKGADNYGYTF.

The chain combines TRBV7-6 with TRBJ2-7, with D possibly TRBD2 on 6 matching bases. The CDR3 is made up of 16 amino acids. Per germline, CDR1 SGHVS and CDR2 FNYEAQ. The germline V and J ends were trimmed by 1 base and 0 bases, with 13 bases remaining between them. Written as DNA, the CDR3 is TGTGCCAGCAGCTTAGTAAGGCGGGGTCCCTCCTACGAGCAGTACTTC. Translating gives CASSLVRRGPSYEQYF. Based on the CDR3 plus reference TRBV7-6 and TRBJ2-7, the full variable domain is GAGVSQSPRYKVTKRGQDVALRCDPISGHVSLYWYRQALGQGPEFLTYFNYEAQQDKSGLPNDRFSAERPEGSISTLTIQRTEQRDSAMYRCASSLVRRGPSYEQYFGPGTRLTVT.

CDR3 sequence (DNA): TGTGCCAGCAGTAACTATGGTGGTGTTAATGAGCAGTTCTTC. As protein: CASSNYGGVNEQFF. The rearrangement links TRBV11-3 to TRBJ2-1; D unclear. CDR3 length: 14 amino acids. Germline CDR1 reads SGHNT; CDR2 reads YENEEA. V lost 6 bases to trimming and J lost 7 bases, with 16 bases between them. The variable domain in full, completed from reference TRBV11-3 and TRBJ2-1, reads EAGVVQSPRYKIIEKKQPVAFWCNPISGHNTLYWYLQNLGQGPELLIRYENEEAVDDSQLPKDRFSAERLKGVDSTLKIQPAELGDSAVYLCASSNYGGVNEQFFGPGTRLTVL.

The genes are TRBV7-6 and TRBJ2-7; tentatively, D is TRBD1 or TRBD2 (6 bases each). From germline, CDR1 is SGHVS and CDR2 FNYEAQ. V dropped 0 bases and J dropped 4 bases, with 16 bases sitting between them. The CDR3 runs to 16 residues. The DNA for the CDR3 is TGTGCCAGCAGCTTAGCTGGGGGGCTGACCTCTTACGAGCAGTACTTC. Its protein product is CASSLAGGLTSYEQYF. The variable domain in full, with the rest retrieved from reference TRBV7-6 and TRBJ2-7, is GAGVSQSPRYKVTKRGQDVALRCDPISGHVSLYWYRQALGQGPEFLTYFNYEAQQDKSGLPNDRFSAERPEGSISTLTIQRTEQRDSAMYRCASSLAGGLTSYEQYFGPGTRLTVT.

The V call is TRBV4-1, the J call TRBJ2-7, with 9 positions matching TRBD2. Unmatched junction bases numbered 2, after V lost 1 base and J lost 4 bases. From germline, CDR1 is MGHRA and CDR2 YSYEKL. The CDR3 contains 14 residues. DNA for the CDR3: TGCGCCAGCAGCCAAGGACTAGCGGTTTACGAGCAGTACTTC. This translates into CASSQGLAVYEQYF.

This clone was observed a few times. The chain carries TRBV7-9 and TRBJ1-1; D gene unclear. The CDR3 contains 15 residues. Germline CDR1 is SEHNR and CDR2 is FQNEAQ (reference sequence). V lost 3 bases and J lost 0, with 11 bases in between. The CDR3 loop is CASSFLQQMNTEAFF. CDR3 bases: TGTGCCAGCAGCTTCCTACAGCAAATGAACACTGAAGCTTTCTTT.

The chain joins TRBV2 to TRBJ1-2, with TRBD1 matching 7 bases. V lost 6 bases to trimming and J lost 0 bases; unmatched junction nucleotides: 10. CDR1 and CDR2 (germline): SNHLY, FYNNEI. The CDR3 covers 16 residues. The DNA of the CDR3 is TGTGCCAGCAGCGTCCGACAGGGAATAGCTAACTATGGCTACACCTTC. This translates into CASSVRQGIANYGYTF.

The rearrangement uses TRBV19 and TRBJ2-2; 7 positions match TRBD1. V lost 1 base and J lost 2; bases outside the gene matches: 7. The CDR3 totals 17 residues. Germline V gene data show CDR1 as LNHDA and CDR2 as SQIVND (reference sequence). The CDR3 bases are TGTGCCAGTAGTATAGTTGCCGGGACAGCTAACACCGGGGAGCTGTTTTTT. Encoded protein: CASSIVAGTANTGELFF. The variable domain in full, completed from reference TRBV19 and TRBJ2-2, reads DGGITQSPKYLFRKEGQNVTLSCEQNLNHDAMYWYRQDPGQGLRLIYYSQIVNDFQKGDIAEGYSVSREKKESFPLTVTSAQKNPTAFYLCASSIVAGTANTGELFFGEGSRLTVL.

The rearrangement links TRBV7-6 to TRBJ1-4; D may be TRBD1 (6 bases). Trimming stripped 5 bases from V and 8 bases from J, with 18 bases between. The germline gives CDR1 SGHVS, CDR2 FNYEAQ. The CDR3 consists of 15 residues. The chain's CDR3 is CASSPPRGAGEKLFF. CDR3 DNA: TGTGCCAGCAGCCCCCCGCGGGGGGCAGGCGAAAAACTGTTTTTT.

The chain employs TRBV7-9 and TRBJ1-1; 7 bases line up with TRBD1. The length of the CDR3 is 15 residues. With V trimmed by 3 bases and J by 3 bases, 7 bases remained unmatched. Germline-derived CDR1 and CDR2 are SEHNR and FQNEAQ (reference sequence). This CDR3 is CASSFPTGMYTEAFF. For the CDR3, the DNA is TGTGCCAGCAGCTTCCCGACAGGGATGTACACTGAAGCTTTCTTT.

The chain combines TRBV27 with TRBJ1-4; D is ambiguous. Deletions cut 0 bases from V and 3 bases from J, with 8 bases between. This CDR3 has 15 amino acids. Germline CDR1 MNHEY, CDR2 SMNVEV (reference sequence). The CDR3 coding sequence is TGTGCCAGCAGTTTATCAGGAGGCCCTAATGAAAAACTGTTTTTT. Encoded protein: CASSLSGGPNEKLFF.

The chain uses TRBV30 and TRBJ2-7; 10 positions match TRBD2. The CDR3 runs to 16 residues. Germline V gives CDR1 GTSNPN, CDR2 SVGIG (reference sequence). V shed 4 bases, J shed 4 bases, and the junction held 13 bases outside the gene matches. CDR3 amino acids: CAWTRTRTSGAYEQYF. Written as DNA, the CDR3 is TGTGCCTGGACCCGAACGCGGACTAGCGGAGCGTACGAGCAGTACTTC.

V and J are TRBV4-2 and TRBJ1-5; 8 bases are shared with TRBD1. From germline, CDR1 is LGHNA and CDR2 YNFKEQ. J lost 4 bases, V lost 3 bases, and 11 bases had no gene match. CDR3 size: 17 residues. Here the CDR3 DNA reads TGTGCCAGCAGCCATTCGACAGGGGCCCCGGGGAATCAGCCCCAGCATTTT. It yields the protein CASSHSTGAPGNQPQHF.